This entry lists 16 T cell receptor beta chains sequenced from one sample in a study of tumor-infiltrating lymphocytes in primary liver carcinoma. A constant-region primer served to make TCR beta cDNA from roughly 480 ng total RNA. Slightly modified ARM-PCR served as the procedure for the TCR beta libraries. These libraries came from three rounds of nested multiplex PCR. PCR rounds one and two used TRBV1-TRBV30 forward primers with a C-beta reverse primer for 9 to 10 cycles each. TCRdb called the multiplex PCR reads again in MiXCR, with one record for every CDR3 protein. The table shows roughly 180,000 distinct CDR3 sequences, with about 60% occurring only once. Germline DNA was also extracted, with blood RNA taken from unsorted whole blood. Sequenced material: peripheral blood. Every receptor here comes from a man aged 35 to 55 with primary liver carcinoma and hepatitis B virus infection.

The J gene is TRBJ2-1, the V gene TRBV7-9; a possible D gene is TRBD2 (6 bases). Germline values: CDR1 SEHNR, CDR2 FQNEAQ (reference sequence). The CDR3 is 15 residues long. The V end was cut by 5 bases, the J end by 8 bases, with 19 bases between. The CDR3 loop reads CASSKRRADVDEQFF. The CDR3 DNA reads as TGTGCCAGCAGCAAAAGGAGGGCAGATGTCGATGAGCAGTTCTTC.

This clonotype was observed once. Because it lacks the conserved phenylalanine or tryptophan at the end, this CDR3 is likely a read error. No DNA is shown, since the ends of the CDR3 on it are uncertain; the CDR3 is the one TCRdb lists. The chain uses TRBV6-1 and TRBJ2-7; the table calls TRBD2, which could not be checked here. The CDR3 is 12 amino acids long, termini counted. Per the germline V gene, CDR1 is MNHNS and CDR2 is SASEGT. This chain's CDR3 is CASSENGGVEYL.

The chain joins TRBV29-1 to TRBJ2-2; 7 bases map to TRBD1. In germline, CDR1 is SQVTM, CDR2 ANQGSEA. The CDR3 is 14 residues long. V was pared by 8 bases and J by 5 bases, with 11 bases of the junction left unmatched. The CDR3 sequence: CSIGRDSNTGELFF. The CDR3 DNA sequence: TGCAGCATTGGAAGGGACAGTAATACCGGGGAGCTGTTTTTT.

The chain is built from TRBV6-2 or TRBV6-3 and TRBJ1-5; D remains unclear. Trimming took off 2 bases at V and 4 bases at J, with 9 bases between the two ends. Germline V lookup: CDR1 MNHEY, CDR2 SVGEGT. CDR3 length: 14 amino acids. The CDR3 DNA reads TGTGCCAGCAGTTACCCTCCACCAAATCAGCCCCAGCATTTT. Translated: CASSYPPPNQPQHF.

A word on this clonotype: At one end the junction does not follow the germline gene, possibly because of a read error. As DNA, the CDR3 is TGTGCTAGCAGCTCCTTCAGGTGCCATGAGCAGTTCTTC. Protein product: CASSSFRCHEQFF. This chain links TRBV11-2 with TRBJ2-1; D unresolved. Looked up from germline, CDR1 is SGHAT and CDR2 is FQNNGV. The CDR3 is 13 amino acids.

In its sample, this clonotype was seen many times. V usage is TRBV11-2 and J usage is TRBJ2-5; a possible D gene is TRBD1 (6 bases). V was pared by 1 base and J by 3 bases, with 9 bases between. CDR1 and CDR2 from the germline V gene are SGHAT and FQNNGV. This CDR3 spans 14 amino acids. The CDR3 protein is CASSLVQGEETQYF. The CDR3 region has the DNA TGTGCCAGCAGCTTAGTACAGGGTGAAGAGACCCAGTACTTC.

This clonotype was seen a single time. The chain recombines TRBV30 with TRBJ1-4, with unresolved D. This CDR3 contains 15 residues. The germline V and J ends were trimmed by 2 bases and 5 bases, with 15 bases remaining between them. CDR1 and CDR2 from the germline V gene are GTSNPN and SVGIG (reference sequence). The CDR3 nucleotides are TGTGCCTGGAGTCCGACGGGGAAAGAGAATGAAAAACTGTTTTTT. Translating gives CAWSPTGKENEKLFF.

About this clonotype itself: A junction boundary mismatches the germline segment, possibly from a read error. CDR3 amino acids: CASSLGESSYYEQYF. DNA of the CDR3: TGTGCCAGCAGCTTAGGGGAGTCCAGCTACTACGAGCAGTACTTC. The chain joins TRBV12-3 or TRBV12-4 to TRBJ2-7, with D perhaps being TRBD1 or TRBD2 (5 bases each). CDR3 length equals 15 residues.

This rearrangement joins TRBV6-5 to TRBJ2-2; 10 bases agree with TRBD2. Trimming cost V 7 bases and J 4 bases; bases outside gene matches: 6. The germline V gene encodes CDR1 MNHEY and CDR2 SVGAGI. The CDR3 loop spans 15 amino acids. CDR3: CASTPTSGVTGELFF. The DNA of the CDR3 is TGTGCCAGCACTCCCACTAGCGGGGTCACCGGGGAGCTGTTTTTT.

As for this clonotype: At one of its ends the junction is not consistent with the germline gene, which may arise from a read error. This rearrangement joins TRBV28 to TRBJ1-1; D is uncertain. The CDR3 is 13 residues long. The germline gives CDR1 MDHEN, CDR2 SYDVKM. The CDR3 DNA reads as TGTGCTAGCAACGAGAAGATGAACACTGAAGCTTTCTTT. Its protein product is CASNEKMNTEAFF.

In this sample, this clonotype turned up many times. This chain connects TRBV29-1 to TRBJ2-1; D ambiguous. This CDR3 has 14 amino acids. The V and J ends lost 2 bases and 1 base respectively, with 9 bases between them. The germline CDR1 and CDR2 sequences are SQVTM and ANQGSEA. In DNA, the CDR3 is TGCAGCGTTGAACGTGGCGGTTCCTACAATGAGCAGTTCTTC. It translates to CSVERGGSYNEQFF.

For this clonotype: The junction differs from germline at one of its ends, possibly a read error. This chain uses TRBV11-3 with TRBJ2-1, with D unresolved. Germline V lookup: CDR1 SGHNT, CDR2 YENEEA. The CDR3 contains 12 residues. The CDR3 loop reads CASILLEQFSIF. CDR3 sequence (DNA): TGTGCCAGCATTCTCTTAGAGCAGTTCTCCATCTTC.

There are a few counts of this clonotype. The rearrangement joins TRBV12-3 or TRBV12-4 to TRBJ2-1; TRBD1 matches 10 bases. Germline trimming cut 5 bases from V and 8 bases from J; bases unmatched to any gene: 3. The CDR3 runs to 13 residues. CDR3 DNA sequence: TGTGCCAGCAGTCCTGGGACAGGGGATGAGCAGTTCTTC. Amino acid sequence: CASSPGTGDEQFF.

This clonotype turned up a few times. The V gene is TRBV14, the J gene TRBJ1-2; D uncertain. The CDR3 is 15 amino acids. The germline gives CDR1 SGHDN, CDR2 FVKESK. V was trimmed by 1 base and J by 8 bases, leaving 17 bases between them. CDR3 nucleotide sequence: TGTGCCAGCAGCCAAGGAACCGGGCTACCCTGGGGCTACACCTTC. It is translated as CASSQGTGLPWGYTF.

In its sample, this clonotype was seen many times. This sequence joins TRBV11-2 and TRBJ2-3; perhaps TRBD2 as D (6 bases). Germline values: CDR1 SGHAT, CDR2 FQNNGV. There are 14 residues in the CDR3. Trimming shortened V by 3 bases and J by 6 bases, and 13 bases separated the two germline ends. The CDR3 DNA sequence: TGTGCCAGCAGCTTTTCGACTAGTATGGATACGCAGTATTTT. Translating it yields CASSFSTSMDTQYF.

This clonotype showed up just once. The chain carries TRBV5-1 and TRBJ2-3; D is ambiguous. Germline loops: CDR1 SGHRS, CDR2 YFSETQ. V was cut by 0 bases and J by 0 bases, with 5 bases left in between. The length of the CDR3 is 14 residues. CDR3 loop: CASSLERSTDTQYF. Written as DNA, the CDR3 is TGCGCCAGCAGCTTGGAACGGAGCACAGATACGCAGTATTTT.